Listed below are T cell receptor beta chains from one sample, sequenced in a study of T cells after yellow fever vaccination. TCRdb re-called the 5' RACE reads through MiXCR, storing one row per CDR3 protein. This sample has 200,000 to 300,000 distinct CDR3 sequences, with 6.9% found just once. This specimen consisted of CD4+ T cells sorted from PBMCs, obtained 15 days after the yellow fever booster vaccination. Receptor source: a man between 25 and 39 years old who received the YFV17D yellow fever vaccine. CDR3s include the opening cysteine and the closing phenylalanine or tryptophan. D genes are given only for firm matches. The size field is filled for only some rows; it gives once, few, many or a size class.

j_call: TRBJ2-1; v_call: TRBV7-2; d_call: -; clone_size: -; cdr3_nt: TGTGCCAGCAGCCAAGAGCCCCTTTGGGGGCAGTTCTTC; cdr3_aa: CASSQEPLWGQFF
j_call: TRBJ2-7; v_call: TRBV4-3; d_call: -; clone_size: -; cdr3_nt: TGCGCCAGCAGCCAAGAGGGGACATCACTCTACGAGCAGTACTTC; cdr3_aa: CASSQEGTSLYEQYF
j_call: TRBJ2-4; v_call: TRBV4-3; d_call: TRBD2; clone_size: many; cdr3_nt: TGCGCCAGCAGCCGCTCGTTAGGACTAGCGGGAGAGGTGGAGAACATTCAGTACTTC; cdr3_aa: CASSRSLGLAGEVENIQYF
j_call: TRBJ2-5; v_call: TRBV14; d_call: -; clone_size: many; cdr3_nt: TGTGCCAGCAGCCAAGACCGAAATCAAGAGACCCAGTACTTC; cdr3_aa: CASSQDRNQETQYF
j_call: TRBJ2-5; v_call: TRBV7-2; d_call: TRBD1; clone_size: -; cdr3_nt: TGTGCCAGCAGCTTCGGGGACAGAGATCAAGAGACCCAGTACTTC; cdr3_aa: CASSFGDRDQETQYF
j_call: TRBJ2-1; v_call: TRBV29-1; d_call: -; clone_size: many; cdr3_nt: TGCAGCGTTGCCCGGGGGAGCTCCTACAATGAGCAGTTCTTC; cdr3_aa: CSVARGSSYNEQFF
j_call: TRBJ2-1; v_call: TRBV2; d_call: -; clone_size: many; cdr3_nt: TGTGCCAGCACCGCCGGTTGGGAGCAGTTCTTC; cdr3_aa: CASTAGWEQFF
j_call: TRBJ2-1; v_call: TRBV7-3; d_call: TRBD2; clone_size: few; cdr3_nt: TGTGCCAGCAGCTTAACTAGCGGGGGCGAGCAGTTCTTC; cdr3_aa: CASSLTSGGEQFF
j_call: TRBJ2-2; v_call: TRBV7-2; d_call: TRBD1; clone_size: many; cdr3_nt: TGTGCCAGCAGTTCAAGACAGGGCTACGGGGAGCTGTTTTTT; cdr3_aa: CASSSRQGYGELFF
j_call: TRBJ1-1; v_call: TRBV20-1; d_call: -; clone_size: many; cdr3_nt: TGCAGTGCTAGACGCGGGGAAGCTTTCTTT; cdr3_aa: CSARRGEAFF
j_call: TRBJ1-6; v_call: TRBV7-2; d_call: -; clone_size: many; cdr3_nt: TGTGCCAGCAGCTTAGGAGGGGGTAATTCACCCCTCCACTTT; cdr3_aa: CASSLGGGNSPLHF
j_call: TRBJ2-5; v_call: TRBV11-2; d_call: TRBD2; clone_size: few; cdr3_nt: TGTGCCAGCAGCCGCGATGAGACTAGCCCTATGTTCCAAGAGACCCAGTACTTC; cdr3_aa: CASSRDETSPMFQETQYF
j_call: TRBJ1-1; v_call: TRBV27; d_call: TRBD1; clone_size: -; cdr3_nt: TGTGCCAGCTCCCCGAAAGGACAGGGGGCGTACACTGAAGCTTTCTTT; cdr3_aa: CASSPKGQGAYTEAFF
j_call: TRBJ2-2; v_call: TRBV4-3; d_call: -; clone_size: few; cdr3_nt: TGCGCCAGCGGTTATACCGGGGCGGCCGGGGAGCTGTTTTTT; cdr3_aa: CASGYTGAAGELFF
j_call: TRBJ2-1; v_call: TRBV28; d_call: -; clone_size: few; cdr3_nt: TGTGCCAGCGCGGGCTCCTACAATGAGCAGTTCTTC; cdr3_aa: CASAGSYNEQFF
j_call: TRBJ1-4; v_call: TRBV29-1; d_call: TRBD1; clone_size: -; cdr3_nt: TGCAGCGTTGCATCCGGGACAGGGACTGAAAAACTGTTTTTT; cdr3_aa: CSVASGTGTEKLFF
j_call: TRBJ2-7; v_call: TRBV5-4; d_call: -; clone_size: few; cdr3_nt: TGTGCCAGCAGCTTGGAGAATCGGGGCTACGAGCAGTACTTC; cdr3_aa: CASSLENRGYEQYF
j_call: TRBJ2-7; v_call: TRBV6-6; d_call: -; clone_size: many; cdr3_nt: TGTGCCAGCAGTTACCTCCCAGAAGACGAGCAGTACTTC; cdr3_aa: CASSYLPEDEQYF
j_call: TRBJ1-2; v_call: TRBV6-5; d_call: TRBD1; clone_size: many; cdr3_nt: TGTGCCAGCAGTTACCCCTGGGGACAGGAGCCCTATGGCTACACCTTC; cdr3_aa: CASSYPWGQEPYGYTF
j_call: TRBJ1-4; v_call: TRBV5-1; d_call: TRBD1; clone_size: few; cdr3_nt: TGCGCCAGCAGCACTGGGGGACAGCCAACTAATGAAAAACTGTTTTTT; cdr3_aa: CASSTGGQPTNEKLFF
j_call: TRBJ2-4; v_call: TRBV7-2; d_call: TRBD2; clone_size: many; cdr3_nt: TGTGCCAGCAGTGGGGTCAGGGCGGGGGACATTCAGTACTTC; cdr3_aa: CASSGVRAGDIQYF
j_call: TRBJ2-3; v_call: TRBV15; d_call: -; clone_size: -; cdr3_nt: TGTGCCACCAGCAGAGAGGTACTAGCAGCAGATACGCAGTATTTT; cdr3_aa: CATSREVLAADTQYF
j_call: TRBJ2-2; v_call: TRBV23-1; d_call: TRBD2; clone_size: many; cdr3_nt: TGCGCCAGCAGTCATGGACTAGCCCGGGGAGGGGAGCTGTTTTTT; cdr3_aa: CASSHGLARGGELFF
j_call: TRBJ2-1; v_call: TRBV4-2; d_call: TRBD2; clone_size: many; cdr3_nt: TGTGCCAGCAGCCAAGCGGCGCGCGGGAGGACCTACAATGAGCAGTTCTTC; cdr3_aa: CASSQAARGRTYNEQFF
j_call: TRBJ2-5; v_call: TRBV28; d_call: -; clone_size: few; cdr3_nt: TGTGCCAGCAGCGGACGGGAGACCCAGTACTTC; cdr3_aa: CASSGRETQYF
j_call: TRBJ1-6; v_call: TRBV28; d_call: TRBD1; clone_size: few; cdr3_nt: TGTGCCAGCAGTTCCCGACAGGGGGCTGGCAATTCACCCCTCCACTTT; cdr3_aa: CASSSRQGAGNSPLHF
j_call: TRBJ2-7; v_call: TRBV6-5; d_call: TRBD2; clone_size: few; cdr3_nt: TGTGCCAGCAGTTACTCGAACCCCGTACTAGCGGGAGGGTCATCCGAGCAGTACTTC; cdr3_aa: CASSYSNPVLAGGSSEQYF
j_call: TRBJ2-4; v_call: TRBV20-1; d_call: -; clone_size: many; cdr3_nt: TGCAGTGCCTCATGGGTCAGTTCGACGGGCAAAAACATTCAGTACTTC; cdr3_aa: CSASWVSSTGKNIQYF
j_call: TRBJ2-2; v_call: TRBV23-1; d_call: -; clone_size: few; cdr3_nt: TGCGCCAGCAGTCAATCCCATTGGTCGGGCACCGGGGAGCTGTTTTTT; cdr3_aa: CASSQSHWSGTGELFF
j_call: TRBJ2-7; v_call: TRBV5-6; d_call: -; clone_size: few; cdr3_nt: TGTGCCAGCAGCTTCTATAGCGGCCACCCCTACGAGCAGTACTTC; cdr3_aa: CASSFYSGHPYEQYF
j_call: TRBJ2-7; v_call: TRBV12-3/TRBV12-4; d_call: -; clone_size: -; cdr3_nt: TGTGCCAGCAGCCCCTACAGGTCCTCCTACGAGCAGTACTTC; cdr3_aa: CASSPYRSSYEQYF
j_call: TRBJ1-6; v_call: TRBV20-1; d_call: -; clone_size: once; cdr3_nt: TGCAGTGCTAGAAAAGACAGGTCAGGGGTGTATAATTCACCCCTCCACTTT; cdr3_aa: CSARKDRSGVYNSPLHF
j_call: TRBJ2-4; v_call: TRBV2; d_call: -; clone_size: -; cdr3_nt: TGTGCCAGTGGGGGAGTCGCGGTTCAGTACTTC; cdr3_aa: CASGGVAVQYF
j_call: TRBJ2-1; v_call: TRBV5-4; d_call: TRBD2; clone_size: -; cdr3_nt: TGTGCCAGCAGCTTTGTCGGTTTGGCGGGAGGACCCTACAATGAGCAGTTCTTC; cdr3_aa: CASSFVGLAGGPYNEQFF
j_call: TRBJ2-7; v_call: TRBV10-2; d_call: -; clone_size: many; cdr3_nt: TGCGCCAGCAGTAGCGGTTACTCCTACGAGCAGTACTTC; cdr3_aa: CASSSGYSYEQYF
j_call: TRBJ1-2; v_call: TRBV29-1; d_call: -; clone_size: -; cdr3_nt: TGCAGCGTTGAGGGGTCGGGCGGAGCTAACTATGGCTACACCTTC; cdr3_aa: CSVEGSGGANYGYTF
j_call: TRBJ1-1; v_call: TRBV20-1; d_call: -; clone_size: few; cdr3_nt: TGCAGTGCCTCCAGGGTGCCCGAAGCTTTCTTT; cdr3_aa: CSASRVPEAFF
j_call: TRBJ2-2; v_call: TRBV11-2; d_call: TRBD2; clone_size: few; cdr3_nt: TGTGCCAGCAGCCCCCGTTTTAGCGGGAGTGTATATGCCGGGGAGCTGTTTTTT; cdr3_aa: CASSPRFSGSVYAGELFF
j_call: TRBJ2-3; v_call: TRBV25-1; d_call: -; clone_size: many; cdr3_nt: TGTGCCAGCAGTCCAACGTCGACAGATACGCAGTATTTT; cdr3_aa: CASSPTSTDTQYF
j_call: TRBJ1-2; v_call: TRBV12-3/TRBV12-4; d_call: TRBD1; clone_size: many; cdr3_nt: TGTGCCAGCAGTTTTTGGGACAGGCGAGGCTACACCTTC; cdr3_aa: CASSFWDRRGYTF
j_call: TRBJ1-1; v_call: TRBV29-1; d_call: -; clone_size: -; cdr3_nt: TGCAGCGTTGACCCCGGGATGAACACTGAAGCTTTCTTT; cdr3_aa: CSVDPGMNTEAFF
j_call: TRBJ1-6; v_call: TRBV12-3/TRBV12-4; d_call: -; clone_size: -; cdr3_nt: TGTGCCAGCAGTTTAGCAAAAAATTCACCCCTCCACTTT; cdr3_aa: CASSLAKNSPLHF
j_call: TRBJ1-2; v_call: TRBV5-4; d_call: -; clone_size: -; cdr3_nt: TGTGCCAGCAGCTTGAAAGGAGACTATGGCTACACCTTC; cdr3_aa: CASSLKGDYGYTF
j_call: TRBJ2-2; v_call: TRBV7-2; d_call: -; clone_size: -; cdr3_nt: TGTGCCAGCAGCTTAGCGATGCGGGGAAACACCGGGGAGCTGTTTTTT; cdr3_aa: CASSLAMRGNTGELFF
j_call: TRBJ1-5; v_call: TRBV7-9; d_call: -; clone_size: few; cdr3_nt: TGTGCCAGCAGCAAGGCCGGACAGCTTAATCAGCCCCAGCATTTT; cdr3_aa: CASSKAGQLNQPQHF